Listed below are T cell receptor beta chains from one sample, sequenced in a study of CD8+ T cells in alopecia areata. Profiling relied on immunoSEQ multiplex PCR, and the TCRdb table lists in-frame clones only, not all of them. Of 200,000 to 250,000 clones in the sample, roughly 44% were seen once. The sample here was CD4+ T cells sorted from blood, taken between weeks 36 and 40, from a patient treated with tofacitinib. These receptors all come from a human donor with alopecia areata. The CDR3 runs from the conserved cysteine through the conserved F or W. The D gene is left open where the match is weak. Size is omitted from some rows. Given values are once, few, many or a class for expanded clones.

v_gene: TRBV30; j_gene: TRBJ2-7; d_gene: TRBD2; abundance: few; CDR3aa: CAWSVLAGAPPQYF; CDR3nt: TGTGCCTGGAGTGTACTAGCGGGAGCCCCACCGCAGTACTTC
v_gene: TRBV5-4; j_gene: TRBJ2-7; d_gene: TRBD2; abundance: -; CDR3aa: CASSAAGTSGRPSSYEQYF; CDR3nt: TGTGCCAGCAGCGCTGCCGGGACTAGCGGGAGGCCGAGCTCCTACGAGCAGTACTTC
v_gene: TRBV7-2; j_gene: TRBJ1-3; d_gene: -; abundance: -; CDR3aa: CASSPLWAINSGNTIYF; CDR3nt: TGTGCCAGCAGCCCCCTGTGGGCAATAAACTCTGGAAACACCATATATTTT
v_gene: TRBV29-1; j_gene: TRBJ1-1; d_gene: TRBD1; abundance: -; CDR3aa: CSVRQGNTEAFF; CDR3nt: TGCAGCGTCCGACAGGGAAACACTGAAGCTTTCTTT
v_gene: TRBV5-4; j_gene: TRBJ1-1; d_gene: TRBD1; abundance: -; CDR3aa: CASSLQGNEAFF; CDR3nt: TGTGCCAGCAGCCTACAGGGGAATGAAGCTTTCTTT
v_gene: TRBV29-1; j_gene: TRBJ1-5; d_gene: -; abundance: -; CDR3aa: CSAVTGTQNQPQHF; CDR3nt: TGCAGCGCAGTGACCGGGACACAAAATCAGCCCCAGCATTTT
v_gene: TRBV29-1; j_gene: TRBJ2-7; d_gene: -; abundance: few; CDR3aa: CSVNLGSSYEQYF; CDR3nt: TGCAGCGTGAACTTGGGGAGCTCCTACGAGCAGTACTTC
v_gene: TRBV20-1; j_gene: TRBJ2-5; d_gene: -; abundance: few; CDR3aa: CSGGTPKTQYF; CDR3nt: TGCAGTGGCGGGACCCCAAAGACCCAGTACTTC
v_gene: TRBV28; j_gene: TRBJ2-1; d_gene: TRBD2; abundance: once; CDR3aa: CASSFSSGVHEQFF; CDR3nt: TGTGCCAGCAGTTTCTCTAGCGGGGTACATGAGCAGTTCTTC
v_gene: TRBV10-3; j_gene: TRBJ1-5; d_gene: -; abundance: -; CDR3aa: CAISGAPNQPQHF; CDR3nt: TGTGCCATCAGTGGGGCACCGAATCAGCCCCAGCATTTT
v_gene: TRBV6-1; j_gene: TRBJ2-7; d_gene: -; abundance: few; CDR3aa: CASSVNRAYEQYF; CDR3nt: TGTGCCAGCAGTGTGAACAGAGCCTACGAGCAGTACTTC
v_gene: TRBV5-1; j_gene: TRBJ2-5; d_gene: TRBD1; abundance: -; CDR3aa: CASSPGRGQGARETQYF; CDR3nt: TGCGCCAGCAGCCCCGGACGCGGACAGGGGGCGCGGGAGACCCAGTACTTC
v_gene: TRBV15; j_gene: TRBJ2-3; d_gene: -; abundance: few; CDR3aa: CATTTPAPGGTDTQYF; CDR3nt: TGTGCCACCACCACCCCGGCCCCTGGGGGCACAGATACGCAGTATTTT
v_gene: TRBV29-1; j_gene: TRBJ2-5; d_gene: -; abundance: -; CDR3aa: CSVEAGWGKAQYF; CDR3nt: TGCAGCGTTGAAGCGGGATGGGGCAAGGCCCAGTACTTC
v_gene: TRBV27; j_gene: TRBJ1-3; d_gene: TRBD1; abundance: -; CDR3aa: CASSPSDRDYSGNTIYF; CDR3nt: TGTGCCAGCAGTCCCTCGGACAGGGACTACTCTGGAAACACCATATATTTT
v_gene: TRBV5-1; j_gene: TRBJ2-1; d_gene: -; abundance: -; CDR3aa: CASSLGDSYNEQFF; CDR3nt: TGCGCCAGCAGCTTGGGTGATTCCTACAATGAGCAGTTCTTC
v_gene: TRBV7-2; j_gene: TRBJ2-5; d_gene: -; abundance: few; CDR3aa: CASSPGAGKWETQYF; CDR3nt: TGTGCCAGCAGTCCCGGTGCAGGGAAATGGGAGACCCAGTACTTC
v_gene: TRBV4-1; j_gene: TRBJ2-6; d_gene: -; abundance: few; CDR3aa: CASSQGDESGANVLTF; CDR3nt: TGCGCCAGCAGCCAAGGGGATGAATCTGGGGCCAACGTCCTGACTTTC
v_gene: TRBV2; j_gene: TRBJ2-6; d_gene: -; abundance: -; CDR3aa: CASSALTGANVLTF; CDR3nt: TGTGCCAGCAGTGCCTTGACAGGGGCCAACGTCCTGACTTTC
v_gene: TRBV5-1; j_gene: TRBJ2-2; d_gene: TRBD1; abundance: few; CDR3aa: CASSPRQGTGGELFF; CDR3nt: TGCGCCAGCAGCCCGAGACAGGGTACGGGCGGGGAGCTGTTTTTT
v_gene: TRBV29-1; j_gene: TRBJ2-2; d_gene: -; abundance: few; CDR3aa: CSVEGQGFTGELFF; CDR3nt: TGCAGCGTTGAGGGGCAGGGGTTTACCGGGGAGCTGTTTTTT
v_gene: TRBV19; j_gene: TRBJ2-1; d_gene: -; abundance: -; CDR3aa: CASMAGSSYSYNEQFF; CDR3nt: TGTGCCAGTATGGCGGGTAGCAGCTACTCCTACAATGAGCAGTTCTTC
v_gene: TRBV29-1; j_gene: TRBJ2-2; d_gene: TRBD2; abundance: few; CDR3aa: CSVGRLAGPGGELFF; CDR3nt: TGCAGCGTTGGTCGACTAGCGGGACCAGGCGGGGAGCTGTTTTTT
v_gene: TRBV20-1; j_gene: TRBJ2-3; d_gene: -; abundance: -; CDR3aa: CSARDTDTQYF; CDR3nt: TGCAGTGCTAGAGACACAGATACGCAGTATTTT
v_gene: TRBV27; j_gene: TRBJ2-1; d_gene: -; abundance: few; CDR3aa: CASSPGRQYNEQFF; CDR3nt: TGTGCCTCCAGCCCCGGACGACAGTACAATGAGCAGTTCTTC
v_gene: TRBV4-1; j_gene: TRBJ2-3; d_gene: -; abundance: few; CDR3aa: CASSRGQGRVPDTQYF; CDR3nt: TGCGCCAGCTCTCGGGGGCAGGGAAGAGTTCCAGATACGCAGTATTTT
v_gene: TRBV6-6; j_gene: TRBJ1-5; d_gene: -; abundance: -; CDR3aa: CASKTGPDQPQHF; CDR3nt: TGTGCCAGCAAAACAGGTCCAGATCAGCCCCAGCATTTT
v_gene: TRBV28; j_gene: TRBJ2-5; d_gene: TRBD2; abundance: -; CDR3aa: CASSIPGTSGRETQYF; CDR3nt: TGTGCCAGCAGTATTCCCGGGACTAGCGGGCGGGAGACCCAGTACTTC
v_gene: TRBV7-9; j_gene: TRBJ1-2; d_gene: -; abundance: -; CDR3aa: CASSFLAGRLAGVGVGYTF; CDR3nt: TGTGCCAGCAGCTTTCTGGCGGGACGTCTTGCAGGGGTAGGAGTTGGCTACACCTTC